What follows are 22 T cell receptor beta chains derived from one specimen sequenced in a study of blood T cell repertoires in COVID-19 (dated by TCRdb to 2020 to 2022). Library generation was performed with the immunoSEQ multiplex PCR assay. Sourced from immuneACCESS, this table was stored by TCRdb with only in-frame sequences that have V and J called. A share of the clones is absent; for the studies checked, an unresolved V gene accounts for under half, and the remainder has no known explanation. The sample includes over 120,000 clones, with 80% observed a single time. 3.5% of the sample is in the top ten clones. The material sequenced was peripheral blood. Receptor source: a man between 65 and 79 years old who had recovered from COVID-19.

J is TRBJ2-2 and V is TRBV6-1; 8 bases align to TRBD2. The CDR3 covers 16 residues. The V and J ends lost 2 bases and 7 bases, in that order; junction bases with no gene match: 9. Germline assignment: CDR1 MNHNS and CDR2 SASEGT. The CDR3 DNA reads as TGTGCCAGCAGTGAAACGGTAGCGGGATCTATCGGGGAGCTGTTTTTT. Its protein product is CASSETVAGSIGELFF.

This clone was picked up a small number of times. The chain employs TRBV30 and TRBJ2-7, with TRBD2 as a possible D gene (5 bases). The germline V and J ends were trimmed by 2 bases and 5 bases, with 13 bases remaining between them. This CDR3 region has 13 residues. CDR1 is GTSNPN and CDR2 is SVGIG in the germline V gene (reference sequence). CDR3 sequence (DNA): TGTGCCTGGAGTCCACATAGCGCCCACGAGCAGTACTTC. Amino acid sequence: CAWSPHSAHEQYF.

V gene TRBV7-9 combines with J gene TRBJ1-4; unclear D gene. The CDR3 sequence is 17 residues long. The ends were cut back, 5 bases at V and 0 bases at J, with 16 bases in the middle. CDR1 is SEHNR and CDR2 is FQNEAQ in the germline V gene (reference sequence). The CDR3 is CASSLPREDPTNEKLFF. The CDR3 DNA follows: TGTGCCAGCAGCCTCCCGAGGGAGGACCCAACTAATGAAAAACTGTTTTTT.

The chain employs TRBV14 and TRBJ1-2; no definite D call. The CDR3 has 16 residues. CDR1 is SGHDN, CDR2 FVKESK, per germline. Trimming shortened V by 4 bases and J by 0 bases, and 15 bases separated the two germline ends. The CDR3 protein is CASSPRGGRANYGYTF. CDR3 nucleotide sequence: TGTGCCAGCAGCCCCCGTGGAGGCAGAGCTAACTATGGCTACACCTTC.

The V gene is TRBV7-8, the J gene TRBJ2-2; no reliable D call. The CDR3 is 16 residues long. Trimming removed 0 bases at V and 1 base at J, with 9 bases between. From germline, CDR1 is SGHVS and CDR2 FQNEAQ. The CDR3 DNA is TGTGCCAGCAGCTTAGCGGCCAGGATGAACACCGGGGAGCTGTTTTTT. This sequence encodes CASSLAARMNTGELFF.

The rearrangement links TRBV20-1 to TRBJ2-3; 10 bases map to TRBD2. CDR3 length equals 15 residues. CDR1 and CDR2 (germline): DFQATT, SNEGSKA (reference sequence). The ends lost 3 bases at V and 4 bases at J; junction bases unmatched: 7. The CDR3: CSASPSGRSADTQYF. The CDR3 DNA reads TGCAGTGCTAGTCCTAGCGGGAGATCCGCAGATACGCAGTATTTT.

This chain joins TRBV3-1 (or the pseudogene TRBV3-2) and TRBJ2-7; 10 positions agree with TRBD2. The CDR3 is 15 amino acids. Germline V gene sequence: CDR1 LGHDT, CDR2 YNNKEL (reference sequence). The V segment lost 3 bases and the J segment 6 bases; nucleotides outside the gene matches: 8. In nucleotides, the CDR3 is TGTGCCAGCAGCCATCTAGGTAGCGGGGGGTCCGAGCAGTACTTC. Translating gives CASSHLGSGGSEQYF.

V gene TRBV19 combines with J gene TRBJ2-2; D is ambiguous. Per germline, CDR1 LNHDA and CDR2 SQIVND (reference sequence). The CDR3 loop spans 17 amino acids. The V end lost 2 bases, the J end lost 6 bases, and 19 bases lay between the germline ends. The CDR3 DNA is TGTGCCAGTAGTATAATCCCACAGTTCAATGTCCCCGGGGAGCTGTTTTTT. It is translated as CASSIIPQFNVPGELFF.

The rearrangement uses TRBV4-1 and TRBJ2-5; possible D gene TRBD2, 6 bases. CDR1 and CDR2 from the germline V gene are MGHRA and YSYEKL. Between the trimmed V and J ends, which lost 2 bases and 5 bases, there was a span of 15 bases. The CDR3 spans 15 residues. The CDR3 bases are TGCGCCAGCAGCCAATCATACGTGGAGGGGGAGACCCAGTACTTC. Protein product: CASSQSYVEGETQYF.

The J gene is TRBJ2-3, the V gene TRBV3-1 (or the pseudogene TRBV3-2), with D possibly being TRBD1 (6 bases). Trimming shortened V by 4 bases and J by 7 bases, and 12 bases separated the two germline ends. Germline V gene sequence: CDR1 LGHDT, CDR2 YNNKEL (reference sequence). The CDR3 consists of 13 residues. In DNA form, the CDR3 reads TGTGCCAGCAGCCCCCGAGGGGGAAATACGCAGTATTTT. It specifies CASSPRGGNTQYF.

The V gene is TRBV10-3, the J gene TRBJ2-5, with 8 bases identical to TRBD1. CDR1 and CDR2 (germline): ENHRY, SYGVKD. The CDR3 length is 13 residues. V was pared by 7 bases and J by 4 bases, with 5 bases of the junction left unmatched. This CDR3 is CAITRDRGETQYF. The CDR3 nucleotides are TGTGCCATCACGCGAGACAGGGGAGAGACCCAGTACTTC.

The chain joins TRBV28 to TRBJ2-1, with 11 bases fitting TRBD1. The junction had 12 bases not matched to a gene; V was cut back by 5 bases and J by 15 bases. This CDR3 region has 14 residues. Germline loops: CDR1 MDHEN, CDR2 SYDVKM. For the CDR3, the DNA is TGTGCCAGCAGTCACGAGGGACAGGGGGGTATGCGGTTCTTC. This gives the protein CASSHEGQGGMRFF.

This chain links TRBV18 with TRBJ2-3, with a possible D match to TRBD2 (5 bases). This CDR3 is built from 13 residues. V was pared by 2 bases and J by 3 bases, with 6 bases between. From germline, CDR1 is KGHSH and CDR2 LQKENI. The CDR3 loop is CASSPGSTDTQYF. The CDR3 nucleotides read TGTGCCAGCTCACCAGGGAGTACAGATACGCAGTATTTT.

The CDR3 here is CASSQPDRGSGGYTF. The DNA of the CDR3 is TGTGCCAGCAGCCAACCGGACAGGGGCTCGGGAGGCTACACCTTC. The chain is built from TRBV14 and TRBJ1-2; 9 bases agree with TRBD1. The CDR3 is made up of 15 amino acids. Germline lookup yields CDR1 SGHDN and CDR2 FVKESK. J lost 8 bases, V lost 2 bases, and 9 bases had no gene match.

The J gene is TRBJ1-6, the V gene TRBV6-5; possibly TRBD1 for D (6 bases). Germline CDR1 reads MNHEY; CDR2 reads SVGAGI. This CDR3 has 13 amino acids. V was trimmed by 8 bases and J by 10 bases, leaving 15 bases between them. The CDR3 nucleotides read TGTGCCAGCGGCGAGGACAGATTATCACCCCTCCACTTT. Translated: CASGEDRLSPLHF.

The chain couples TRBV5-8 to TRBJ2-7, with D possibly TRBD1 on 5 matching bases. The CDR3 runs 14 residues. V lost 4 bases, J lost 7 bases, and 18 bases lay in between. In germline, CDR1 is SGHTS, CDR2 YDEGEE. The CDR3 is CASSLLWTRQEQYF. CDR3 nucleotides: TGTGCCAGCAGCCTGTTGTGGACACGTCAAGAGCAGTACTTC. The full variable domain, rest sourced from reference TRBV5-8 and TRBJ2-7, is EAGVTQSPTHLIKTRGQQATLRCSPISGHTSVYWYQQALGLGLQFLLWYDEGEERNRGNFPPRFSGRQFPNYSSELNVNALELEDSALYLCASSLLWTRQEQYFGPGTRLTVT.

The chain is built from TRBV27 and TRBJ2-6, with a weak D call TRBD1 (6 bases). The ends were cut back, 5 bases at V and 6 bases at J, with 11 bases in the middle. The germline gives CDR1 MNHEY, CDR2 SMNVEV (reference sequence). CDR3 length equals 14 residues. CDR3 sequence: CASSRTVEANVLTF. In DNA, the CDR3 is TGTGCCAGCAGTCGGACAGTCGAGGCCAACGTCCTGACTTTC.

J is TRBJ2-1 and V is TRBV29-1; no firm D call. This CDR3 region has 14 residues. V dropped 3 bases and J dropped 2 bases, with 11 bases sitting between them. CDR1 is SQVTM and CDR2 is ANQGSEA in the germline V gene. The CDR3 loop reads CSVELSEAYNEQFF. The CDR3, as DNA: TGCAGCGTTGAGTTGAGCGAAGCCTACAATGAGCAGTTCTTC.

The chain links TRBV12-3 or TRBV12-4 to TRBJ2-3, with 8 bases lining up with TRBD1. The length of the CDR3 is 12 residues. The ends lost 5 bases at V and 11 bases at J; junction bases unmatched: 6. The CDR3 here is CASSSRDRGQYF. DNA for the CDR3: TGTGCCAGCAGTAGTCGAGACAGGGGGCAGTATTTT.

V gene TRBV10-3 combines with J gene TRBJ2-2; 15 nucleotides match TRBD2. The V segment lost 6 bases and the J segment 5 bases; nucleotides outside the gene matches: 13. This CDR3 comprises 19 residues. Germline CDR1 is ENHRY and CDR2 is SYGVKD. The CDR3 sequence: CAISPSRGLAGGSTGELFF. The CDR3 DNA reads TGTGCCATCAGCCCAAGCCGGGGACTAGCGGGAGGAAGTACCGGGGAGCTGTTTTTT.

The rearrangement links TRBV10-2 to TRBJ2-4; 12 bases are shared with TRBD2. V gave up 6 bases and J gave up 1 base; unmatched junction bases: 10. CDR1 is WSHSY and CDR2 is SAAADI in the germline V gene. The CDR3 length is 18 residues. CDR3 nucleotides: TGCGCCAGCAGCCACCGACTAGCGGGAGAGGGGGCCAAAAACATTCAGTACTTC. Its translation: CASSHRLAGEGAKNIQYF.

The chain carries TRBV27 and TRBJ1-2; 7 bases align to TRBD1. Germline-derived CDR1 and CDR2 are MNHEY and SMNVEV (reference sequence). The V gene end was trimmed by 3 bases and the J gene end by 5 bases; junction bases not matched to a gene: 3. The CDR3 totals 13 residues. CDR3 DNA: TGTGCCAGCAGTTTTCCAGGGGGGTATGGCTACACCTTC. This encodes CASSFPGGYGYTF.